The 7 T cell receptor beta chains below were found in one sample sequenced in a study of glioma-infiltrating T cells after dendritic cell vaccination (dated by TCRdb to about 2016). The time point label of this sample denotes: after dendritic cell vaccination, including at tumor progression/relapse. The method was the immunoSEQ multiplex PCR assay. Entries here come from immuneACCESS through TCRdb and include only in-frame sequences with V and J called. Some clones fail to appear in such tables; in the studies checked, an unresolved V gene covers under half of the shortfall, and the cause of the remainder is unknown. The sample table shows about 64,000 clones, and about 89% are seen once. Together, the top ten hold more than 9% of the sample. The sequenced sample was blood, obtained after dendritic cell vaccination. These receptors were obtained from a human donor with glioblastoma.

The chain carries TRBV4-2 and TRBJ2-6, with D possibly being TRBD1 (6 bases). There are 19 residues in the CDR3. V gave up 0 bases and J gave up 4 bases, with 19 bases separating them. Germline V gene data show CDR1 as LGHNA and CDR2 as YNFKEQ. Here the CDR3 reads CASSQERIGTLSGANVLTF. CDR3 DNA sequence: TGTGCCAGCAGCCAAGAAAGGATCGGGACACTTTCCGGGGCCAACGTCCTGACTTTC.

The chain has TRBV5-1 and TRBJ2-3; 7 nucleotides line up with TRBD2. Trimming took 0 bases from V and 3 from J; bases not matched to a gene: 4. There are 15 residues in the CDR3. Germline CDR1 is SGHRS and CDR2 is YFSETQ. Here the CDR3 DNA reads TGCGCCAGCAGCTTGGAATGGGGAGGGACAGATACGCAGTATTTT. It translates to CASSLEWGGTDTQYF.

The rearrangement joins TRBV7-9 to TRBJ1-2, with a tentative D call TRBD1 (6 bases). V was pared by 1 base and J by 6 bases, with 6 bases between. The CDR3 extends over 12 amino acids. Germline assignment: CDR1 SEHNR and CDR2 FQNEAQ (reference sequence). CDR3 sequence: CASSLDRDGYTF. CDR3 DNA: TGTGCCAGCAGCTTAGACAGGGATGGCTACACCTTC.

In DNA form, the CDR3 reads TGTGCCTGGGCCAAGGAGCGGGTCTCCTACGAGCAGTACTTC. Its translation: CAWAKERVSYEQYF. This sequence joins TRBV30 and TRBJ2-7, with D possibly TRBD2 on 6 matching bases. There are 14 residues in the CDR3. Per germline, CDR1 GTSNPN and CDR2 SVGIG (reference sequence). Trimming left V 5 bases short and J 0 bases short, with 14 bases between.

This chain joins TRBV5-1 and TRBJ2-1; 7 nucleotides align to TRBD2. Trimming at V came to 4 bases and at J to 0 bases, leaving 4 bases not matched to a gene. The germline V gene has CDR1 SGHRS and CDR2 YFSETQ. The CDR3 totals 15 residues. CDR3 protein: CASSLIAGSYNEQFF. DNA of the CDR3: TGCGCCAGCAGCCTGATAGCGGGCTCCTACAATGAGCAGTTCTTC.

The chain employs TRBV6-5 and TRBJ2-7; TRBD1 matches at 11 bases. The CDR3 sequence is 14 residues long. Germline-derived CDR1 and CDR2 are MNHEY and SVGAGI. J gave up 2 bases and V 10 bases, and 7 bases lay outside the gene matches. The CDR3 protein is CATARGQGAYEQYF. CDR3 bases: TGTGCCACGGCCCGGGGACAGGGGGCCTACGAGCAGTACTTC.

The CDR3 coding sequence is TGTGCCAGTAGTCGGACTAGGGGGTACACCGGGGAGCTGTTTTTT. Residues: CASSRTRGYTGELFF. The chain is built from TRBV19 and TRBJ2-2; a possible D gene is TRBD2 (7 bases). The V end lost 5 bases, the J end lost 3 bases, and 13 bases lay between the germline ends. The CDR3 runs 15 residues. Germline loops: CDR1 LNHDA, CDR2 SQIVND (reference sequence).